This T cell receptor beta chain was identified during a study of shared clonotypes between healthy human individuals. Whole-study results and caveats: Clonotype sharing levels among donors were expected to vary with sequencing depth. Estimated richness values were generally larger in naive subsets than in memory subsets.

The CDR3 is 13 amino acids. Germline CDR1 and CDR2: MGHDK and SYGVNS. The V end lost 6 bases, the J end lost 8 bases, and 16 bases lay between the germline ends. Memory CD4+ cells were the fraction left after CD45RA+ naive selection. This clone was detected only a few times. Antigen: not known. On sorted subsets, replicate PCRs used approximately 190 ng DNA, or approximately 33,000 T cell genomes. Libraries were prepared by immunoSEQ multiplex PCR; TCRdb keeps only in-frame clonotypes and omits some of them. The table lists 950,000 to 1,100,000 clones, more than 75% of them singletons, with roughly 0.62% in the top ten.

This TCR was recovered from a man between 18 and 29 years old in good health. Some clones in this sample may be carry-over from other donors' samples. This chain links TRBV25-1 with TRBJ1-2, with no clear D. The sample consisted of memory CD4+ T cells from PBMCs. Subset given: CD45RA-negative fraction. CDR3 residues: CASSASRVSGYTF. The CDR3 DNA reads as TGTGCCAGCAGCGCCTCCCGAGTCTCAGGCTACACCTTC.